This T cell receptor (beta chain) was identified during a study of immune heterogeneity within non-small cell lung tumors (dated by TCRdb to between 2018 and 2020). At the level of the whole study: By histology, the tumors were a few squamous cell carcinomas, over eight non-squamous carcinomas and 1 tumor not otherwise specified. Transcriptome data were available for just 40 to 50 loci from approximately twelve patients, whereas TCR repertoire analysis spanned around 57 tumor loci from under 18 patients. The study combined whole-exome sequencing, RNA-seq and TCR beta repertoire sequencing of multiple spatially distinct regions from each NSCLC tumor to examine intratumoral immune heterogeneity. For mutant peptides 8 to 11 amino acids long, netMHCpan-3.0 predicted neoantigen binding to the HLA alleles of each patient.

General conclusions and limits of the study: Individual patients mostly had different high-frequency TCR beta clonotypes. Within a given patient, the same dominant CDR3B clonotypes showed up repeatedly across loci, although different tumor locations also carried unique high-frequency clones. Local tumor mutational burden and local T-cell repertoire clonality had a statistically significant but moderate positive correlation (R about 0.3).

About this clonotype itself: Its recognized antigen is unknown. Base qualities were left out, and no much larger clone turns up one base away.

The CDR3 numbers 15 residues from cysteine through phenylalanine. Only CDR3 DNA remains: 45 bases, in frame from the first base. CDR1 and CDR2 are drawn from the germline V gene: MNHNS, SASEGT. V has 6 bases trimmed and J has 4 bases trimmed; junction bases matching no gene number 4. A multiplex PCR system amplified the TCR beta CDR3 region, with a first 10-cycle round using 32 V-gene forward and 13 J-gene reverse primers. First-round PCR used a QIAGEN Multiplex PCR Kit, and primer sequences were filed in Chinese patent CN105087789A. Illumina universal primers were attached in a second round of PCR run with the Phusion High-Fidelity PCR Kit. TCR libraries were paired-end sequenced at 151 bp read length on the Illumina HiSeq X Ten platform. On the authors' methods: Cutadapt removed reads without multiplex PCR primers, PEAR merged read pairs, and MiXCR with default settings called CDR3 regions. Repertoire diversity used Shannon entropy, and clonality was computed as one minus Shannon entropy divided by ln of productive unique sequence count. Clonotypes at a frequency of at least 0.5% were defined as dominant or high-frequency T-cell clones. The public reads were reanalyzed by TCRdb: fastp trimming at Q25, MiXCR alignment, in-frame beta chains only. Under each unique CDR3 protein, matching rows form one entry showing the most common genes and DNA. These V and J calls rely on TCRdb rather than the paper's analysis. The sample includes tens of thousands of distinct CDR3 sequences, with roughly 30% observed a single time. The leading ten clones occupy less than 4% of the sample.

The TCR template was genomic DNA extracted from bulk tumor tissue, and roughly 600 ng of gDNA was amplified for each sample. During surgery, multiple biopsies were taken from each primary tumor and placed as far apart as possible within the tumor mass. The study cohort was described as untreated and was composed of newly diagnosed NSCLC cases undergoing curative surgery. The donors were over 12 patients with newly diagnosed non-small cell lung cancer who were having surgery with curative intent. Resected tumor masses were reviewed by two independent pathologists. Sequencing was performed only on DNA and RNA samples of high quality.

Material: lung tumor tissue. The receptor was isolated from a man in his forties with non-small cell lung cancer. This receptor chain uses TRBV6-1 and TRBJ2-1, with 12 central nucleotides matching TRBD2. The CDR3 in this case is CASRTGLAGYNEQFF. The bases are TGTGCCAGCAGAACTGGACTAGCGGGATACAATGAGCAGTTCTTC.